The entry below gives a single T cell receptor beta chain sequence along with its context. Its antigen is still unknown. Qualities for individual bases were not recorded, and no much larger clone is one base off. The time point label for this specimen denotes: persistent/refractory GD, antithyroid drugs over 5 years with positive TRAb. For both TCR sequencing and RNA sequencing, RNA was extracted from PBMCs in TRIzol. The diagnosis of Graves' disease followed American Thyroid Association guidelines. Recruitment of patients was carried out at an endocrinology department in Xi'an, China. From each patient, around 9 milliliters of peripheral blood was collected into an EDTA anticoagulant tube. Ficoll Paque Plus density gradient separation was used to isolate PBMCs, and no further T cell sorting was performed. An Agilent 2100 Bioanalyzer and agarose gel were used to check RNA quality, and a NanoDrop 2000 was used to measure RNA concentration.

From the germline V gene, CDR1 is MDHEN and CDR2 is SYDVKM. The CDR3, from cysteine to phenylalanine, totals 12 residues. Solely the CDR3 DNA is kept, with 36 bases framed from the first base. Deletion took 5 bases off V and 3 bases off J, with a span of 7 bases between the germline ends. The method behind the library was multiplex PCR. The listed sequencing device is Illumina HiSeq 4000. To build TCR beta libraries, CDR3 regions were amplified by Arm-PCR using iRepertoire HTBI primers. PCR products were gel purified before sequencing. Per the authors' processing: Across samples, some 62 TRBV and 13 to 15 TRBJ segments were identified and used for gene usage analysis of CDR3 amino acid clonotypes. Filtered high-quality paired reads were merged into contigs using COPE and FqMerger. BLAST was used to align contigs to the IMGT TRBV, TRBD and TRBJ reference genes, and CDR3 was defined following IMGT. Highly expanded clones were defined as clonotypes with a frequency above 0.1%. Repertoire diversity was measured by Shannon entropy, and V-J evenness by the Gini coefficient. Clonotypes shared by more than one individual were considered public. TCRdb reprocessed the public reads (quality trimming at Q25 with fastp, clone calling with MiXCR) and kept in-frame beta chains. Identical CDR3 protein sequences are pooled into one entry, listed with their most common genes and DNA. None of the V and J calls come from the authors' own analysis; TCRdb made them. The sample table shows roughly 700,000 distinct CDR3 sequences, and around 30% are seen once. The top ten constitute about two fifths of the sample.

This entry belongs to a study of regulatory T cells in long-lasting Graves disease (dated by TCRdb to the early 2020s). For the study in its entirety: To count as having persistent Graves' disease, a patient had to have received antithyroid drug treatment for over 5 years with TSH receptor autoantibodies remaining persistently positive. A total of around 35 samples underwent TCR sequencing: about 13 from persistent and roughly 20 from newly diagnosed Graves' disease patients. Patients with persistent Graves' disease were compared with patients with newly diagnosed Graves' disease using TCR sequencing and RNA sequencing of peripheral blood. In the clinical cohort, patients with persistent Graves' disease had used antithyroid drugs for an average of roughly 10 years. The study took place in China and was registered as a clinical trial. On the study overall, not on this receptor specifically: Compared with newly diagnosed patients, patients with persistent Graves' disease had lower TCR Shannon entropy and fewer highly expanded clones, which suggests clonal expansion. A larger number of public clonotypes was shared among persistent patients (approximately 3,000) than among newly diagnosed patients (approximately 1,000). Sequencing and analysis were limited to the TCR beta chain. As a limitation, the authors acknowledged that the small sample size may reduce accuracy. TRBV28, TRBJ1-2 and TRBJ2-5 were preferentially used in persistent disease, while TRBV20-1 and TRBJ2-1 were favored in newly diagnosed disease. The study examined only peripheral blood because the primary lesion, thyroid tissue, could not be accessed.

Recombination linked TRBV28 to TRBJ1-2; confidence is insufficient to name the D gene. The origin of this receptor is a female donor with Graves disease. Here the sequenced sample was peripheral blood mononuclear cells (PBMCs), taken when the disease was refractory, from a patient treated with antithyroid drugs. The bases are TGTGCCAGCAGTCTCGCCCACTATGGCTACACCTTC. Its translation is CASSLAHYGYTF.